The 25 T cell receptor beta chains in this list originate from one sample, sequenced in a study. MiXCR, run by TCRdb on the 5' RACE reads, gives a single entry per CDR3 protein. The table has over 50,000 distinct CDR3 sequences, around 30% seen once; the top ten hold 2.3%. The sequenced sample consisted of tumor-infiltrating naive CD4+ T cells sorted from the breast tumor. Subset of the sample: naive CD4+ T cells, CD4+CD45RA+CD25-. Source of these receptors: a female donor with breast cancer.

V and J are TRBV5-1 and TRBJ2-7, with D maybe TRBD1 (6 bases). Germline CDR1 SGHRS, CDR2 YFSETQ. Trimming removed 4 bases at V and 5 bases at J, with 19 bases between. The CDR3 extends over 15 amino acids. CDR3 residues: CASSAYRVILDEQYF. DNA for the CDR3: TGCGCCAGCAGCGCATACAGGGTGATATTAGACGAGCAGTACTTC.

This clonotype was observed a few times. The chain is built from TRBV20-1 and TRBJ2-7; D unresolved. There are 14 residues in the CDR3. Germline V lookup: CDR1 DFQATT, CDR2 SNEGSKA (reference sequence). The V and J ends lost 0 bases and 2 bases respectively, with 11 bases between them. As DNA, the CDR3 is TGCAGTGCTAGAGATTTGTTAGGACCCTACGAGCAGTACTTC. It yields the protein CSARDLLGPYEQYF.

This clonotype was observed at least ten times. V gene TRBV5-1 combines with J gene TRBJ2-7, with D possibly matching TRBD2 (6 bases). The germline V and J ends were trimmed by 5 bases and 0 bases, with 12 bases remaining between them. The CDR3 loop spans 14 amino acids. Per the germline V gene, CDR1 is SGHRS and CDR2 is YFSETQ. This chain's CDR3 is CASRPGLGSYEQYF. The CDR3 DNA reads TGCGCCAGCAGACCGGGACTCGGCTCCTACGAGCAGTACTTC.

The genes are TRBV5-5 and TRBJ1-6; 8 bases map to TRBD1. The V and J ends lost 5 bases and 9 bases, in that order; junction bases with no gene match: 13. The CDR3 is made up of 16 amino acids. Germline V gene sequence: CDR1 SGHKS, CDR2 YYEKEE (reference sequence). The CDR3 here is CASRSTRQGTGSPLHF. CDR3 DNA sequence: TGTGCCAGCAGATCAACCCGACAGGGGACGGGTTCACCCCTCCACTTT.

Concerning this clonotype itself: The CDR3 does not close with the conserved phenylalanine or tryptophan, likely indicating a read error. The CDR3 DNA is TGTGCCAGCAGTTTAGACACTGAAGCTTTCTCT. It codes for CASSLDTEAFS. This chain joins TRBV6-5 and TRBJ1-1; D is undetermined. Trimming took 4 bases from V and 3 from J, leaving 3 bases between them. The CDR3 consists of 11 residues. The V gene's germline CDR1 is MNHEY and CDR2 SVGAGI.

In the case of this clonotype: A much larger clone sits a single nucleotide away, making a read error possible. This chain uses TRBV7-2 with TRBJ2-7; D is undetermined. The CDR3 has 11 amino acids. CDR1 is SGHTA and CDR2 is FQGNSA in the germline V gene. DNA for the CDR3: TGTGCCAGCAGCTATACCTACGGGCAGTACTTC. Residues: CASSYTYGQYF.

At least ten counts were recorded for this clonotype. CDR3 nucleotide sequence: TGTGCCAGCAGTGAAAGGCTAGCGGGAGGGCCGGTTTACAATGAGCAGTTCTTC. This encodes CASSERLAGGPVYNEQFF. The chain carries TRBV6-1 and TRBJ2-1; 12 nucleotides align to TRBD2. J was trimmed by 4 bases and V by 2 bases; bases with no gene match: 9. Germline lookup yields CDR1 MNHNS and CDR2 SASEGT. The CDR3 runs to 18 residues.

The gene calls are TRBV7-2 and TRBJ1-3; no definite D call. Germline V gene data show CDR1 as SGHTA and CDR2 as FQGNSA. The CDR3 has 15 amino acids. V was shortened by 6 bases and J by 0 bases, with 12 bases between the two germline ends. This CDR3 reads CASRAGPTSGNTIYF. The CDR3 DNA sequence: TGTGCCAGCAGGGCCGGGCCCACCTCTGGAAACACCATATATTTT.

V usage is TRBV29-1 and J usage is TRBJ2-5; TRBD1 might be the D (6 bases). V lost 8 bases, J lost 5 bases, and 15 bases lay in between. The CDR3 sequence is 12 residues long. Looked up from germline, CDR1 is SQVTM and CDR2 is ANQGSEA. The CDR3 reads CSSGHALETQYF. Written as DNA, the CDR3 is TGCAGCTCGGGACACGCTCTGGAGACCCAGTACTTC.

This clonotype came up once. The chain couples TRBV5-1 to TRBJ2-7; D may be TRBD1 or TRBD2 (5 bases each). V was trimmed by 3 bases and J by 5 bases, leaving 15 bases between them. This CDR3 contains 14 residues. Looked up from germline, CDR1 is SGHRS and CDR2 is YFSETQ. CDR3 protein: CASSSSGRTHEQYF. The CDR3 DNA reads as TGCGCCAGCAGCTCATCGGGACGCACCCACGAGCAGTACTTC.

This clonotype was recorded many times. The rearrangement links TRBV7-3 to TRBJ2-1, with 9 bases fitting TRBD2. Germline V gene sequence: CDR1 SGHTA, CDR2 FQGTGA. This CDR3 comprises 14 residues. Unmatched junction bases numbered 6, after V lost 5 bases and J lost 7 bases. The CDR3 DNA is TGTGCCAGCAGCCCCGCGGGGGGGCAAAATGAGCAGTTCTTC. Translation: CASSPAGGQNEQFF.

The table lists this clonotype with many counts. The chain couples TRBV7-9 to TRBJ2-1; possibly TRBD2 for D (5 bases). CDR3 length: 15 residues. Germline V lookup: CDR1 SEHNR, CDR2 FQNEAQ (reference sequence). V lost 5 bases and J 2 bases, leaving 13 bases between the germline ends. The DNA of the CDR3 is TGTGCCAGCAGCCCCGATCGAGCGGCCTACAATGAGCAGTTCTTC. As protein: CASSPDRAAYNEQFF.

The rearrangement uses TRBV28 and TRBJ1-2; no clear D. CDR1 and CDR2 from the germline V gene are MDHEN and SYDVKM. V was pared by 6 bases and J by 2 bases, with 13 bases between. The CDR3 runs to 14 residues. CDR3: CASRRGSPNYGYTF. The CDR3 bases are TGTGCCAGCAGGCGAGGGAGCCCCAACTATGGCTACACCTTC.

The chain recombines TRBV6-1 with TRBJ1-2, with 8 bases fitting TRBD1. Germline V lookup: CDR1 MNHNS, CDR2 SASEGT. The V gene end was trimmed by 8 bases and the J gene end by 5 bases; junction bases not matched to a gene: 10. The CDR3 has 14 residues. CDR3 residues: CASGAIGTGYGYTF. The CDR3 DNA is TGTGCCAGCGGGGCTATCGGGACAGGATATGGCTACACCTTC.

This clonotype showed up many times. The chain links TRBV9 to TRBJ1-2; tentative D call: TRBD1 (5 bases). Germline V gene sequence: CDR1 SGDLS, CDR2 YYNGEE. V was clipped by 7 bases and J by 8 bases, with 30 bases between them. The CDR3 sequence is 17 residues long. In DNA form, the CDR3 reads TGTGCCAGCTCTGAGAATGCGCGGAGAGCTCCTAGGGGAGGCTACACCTTC. This codes for CASSENARRAPRGGYTF.

This chain links TRBV5-1 with TRBJ2-7; a weak D match, TRBD1 (6 bases). V lost 4 bases and J lost 6, with 14 bases in between. The CDR3 runs to 13 residues. CDR1 and CDR2 (germline): SGHRS, YFSETQ. The CDR3 coding sequence is TGCGCCAGCAGCCAAACACAGGGCAGCGAGCAGTACTTC. Translating gives CASSQTQGSEQYF.

This clonotype was found a few times. The genes are TRBV2 and TRBJ2-1; D is unresolved. Trimming pared 8 bases from V and 5 bases from J, leaving 4 bases between. The CDR3 runs 10 residues. Germline lookup yields CDR1 SNHLY and CDR2 FYNNEI. The CDR3 loop reads CASDDNEQFF. As DNA, the CDR3 is TGTGCCAGCGACGACAATGAGCAGTTCTTC.

This clonotype showed up many times. The chain combines TRBV5-1 with TRBJ1-1, with 9 bases aligning to TRBD1. The ends lost 4 bases at V and 1 base at J; junction bases unmatched: 2. This CDR3 contains 14 residues. Germline-derived CDR1 and CDR2 are SGHRS and YFSETQ. The CDR3 region is CASSATGGNTEAFF. The CDR3 region has the DNA TGCGCCAGCAGCGCGACAGGGGGGAACACTGAAGCTTTCTTT.

This clonotype was recorded at least ten times. The rearrangement links TRBV2 to TRBJ1-2; D not certain. There are 13 residues in the CDR3. Germline assignment: CDR1 SNHLY and CDR2 FYNNEI. The V gene lost 4 bases and the J gene lost 4 bases, with 10 bases spanning the gap. The DNA for the CDR3 is TGTGCCAGCAGTGTCGAGTCACCCTATGGCTACACCTTC. Translation gives CASSVESPYGYTF.

The rearrangement joins TRBV20-1 to TRBJ2-7; 10 nucleotides line up with TRBD2. The CDR3 sequence is 15 residues long. Trimming at V came to 0 bases and at J to 9 bases, leaving 11 bases not matched to a gene. The germline gives CDR1 DFQATT, CDR2 SNEGSKA (reference sequence). In nucleotides, the CDR3 is TGCAGTGCTAGAGATAGCGGGAGGCTGCATAACGGGCAGTACTTC. Translating gives CSARDSGRLHNGQYF.

With respect to this clonotype: The junction departs from the called germline gene at one end, perhaps through a read error. The chain has TRBV7-7 and TRBJ2-3; TRBD1 is a possible D gene (5 bases). This CDR3 contains 13 residues. Germline-derived CDR1 and CDR2 are SSHAT and FNYEAQ (reference sequence). CDR3 protein: CASSRQSTDTQYF. For the CDR3, the DNA is TGTGCTAGCAGCCGACAGAGCACAGATACGCAGTATTTT.

The V gene is TRBV5-4, the J gene TRBJ1-4; unclear D gene. The CDR3 has 16 amino acids. V dropped 0 bases and J dropped 0 bases, with 9 bases sitting between them. CDR1 and CDR2 (germline): SGHNT, YYREEE (reference sequence). The CDR3 protein is CASSLGIRATNEKLFF. CDR3 DNA: TGTGCCAGCAGCTTGGGAATTAGAGCAACTAATGAAAAACTGTTTTTT. Full variable domain (remainder filled in from reference TRBV5-4 and TRBJ1-4): ETGVTQSPTHLIKTRGQQVTLRCSSQSGHNTVSWYQQALGQGPQFIFQYYREEENGRGNFPPRFSGLQFPNYSSELNVNALELDDSALYLCASSLGIRATNEKLFFGSGTQLSVL.

By sample fraction, this clonotype is medium-sized. V is TRBV9 and J is TRBJ1-1; D is undetermined. Germline CDR1 and CDR2: SGDLS and YYNGEE. This CDR3 contains 15 residues. Between the trimmed V and J ends, which lost 6 bases and 4 bases, there was a span of 19 bases. As DNA, the CDR3 is TGTGCCAGCAACTACTATTGGGAGCGGGCCACTGAAGCTTTCTTT. It specifies CASNYYWERATEAFF.

Here the CDR3 DNA reads TGTGCCAGCAGATCAGACAGCAACACCGGGGAGCTGTTTTTT. Translated: CASRSDSNTGELFF. The chain uses TRBV7-3 and TRBJ2-2, with a weak D call TRBD1 (5 bases). V lost 6 bases, J lost 2 bases, and 10 bases lay in between. Germline loops: CDR1 SGHTA, CDR2 FQGTGA. The CDR3 has 14 residues.

The chain combines TRBV7-9 with TRBJ2-7; no clear D gene. CDR3 length: 16 residues. Trimming took off 5 bases at V and 4 bases at J, with 21 bases between the two ends. CDR1 SEHNR and CDR2 FQNEAQ come from the germline V gene (reference sequence). The CDR3 coding sequence is TGTGCCAGCAGCCCTCCGTCGTCAGTCACGTCGTACGAGCAGTACTTC. This codes for CASSPPSSVTSYEQYF.